Listed below are T cell receptor beta chains from one sample, sequenced in a study of T cell clonotyping in hematopoietic cell transplantation. Produced via immunoSEQ multiplex PCR; TCRdb's table is partial and in-frame only. This table has 14,000 or so clones, approximately 56% appearing once. The sequenced material came from PBMCs. These receptors were taken from a human donor who either received an allogeneic hematopoietic cell transplant for a myeloid malignancy or was a related donor (not recorded which). Some clones in this sample may be carry-over from other donors' samples. Both conserved end residues are part of each CDR3.

v_gene	j_gene	CDR3aa
TRBV5-1	TRBJ2-7	CASSLEMSMDEQYF
TRBV19	TRBJ2-3	CASRRTSGGAADTQYF
TRBV14	TRBJ2-5	CASSRQTGQETQYF
TRBV5-1	TRBJ2-7	CASSLNSLGSEQYF
TRBV10-3	TRBJ2-3	CAISDPGTGDLNTQYF
TRBV6-5	TRBJ1-2	CASRYSLDLNYGYTF
TRBV28	TRBJ2-1	CASSPWTSDYNEQFF
TRBV30	TRBJ2-7	CALGRGYF
TRBV7-2	TRBJ2-3	CASSLQPEDTQYF
TRBV28	TRBJ1-2	CASRMGQPTHYGYTF
TRBV20-1	TRBJ2-3	CSAGLTDTQYF
TRBV4-1	TRBJ2-5	CASSQESLAGEETQYF
TRBV19	TRBJ1-6	CATNLGGAGSPLHF
TRBV11-3	TRBJ2-1	CASSPGLAGDINEQFF
TRBV4-1	TRBJ2-3	CASSQQGQQDTQYF
TRBV27	TRBJ2-1	CASRQTFSGYNEQFF
TRBV6-5	TRBJ1-5	CASSWGGGSNQPQHF
TRBV9	TRBJ2-7	CASSVGGGTGAYEQYF
TRBV6-6	TRBJ1-1	CASSQGRMNTEAFF
TRBV25-1	TRBJ1-1	CASSELSWGTEAFF
TRBV25-1	TRBJ2-5	CASSEPGQGLAQYF
TRBV29-1	-	CSPPPDRAYEQYF